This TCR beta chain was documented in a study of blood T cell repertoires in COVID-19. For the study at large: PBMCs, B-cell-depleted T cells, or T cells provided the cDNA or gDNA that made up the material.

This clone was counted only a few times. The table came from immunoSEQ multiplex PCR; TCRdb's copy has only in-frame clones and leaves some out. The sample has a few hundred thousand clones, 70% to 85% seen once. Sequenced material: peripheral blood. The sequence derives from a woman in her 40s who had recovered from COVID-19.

For the CDR3, the DNA is TGCGCCAGCAGTGAGTCGCGGGGGGAGCTGTTTTTT. Protein sequence: CASSESRGELFF. The V call is TRBV10-2, the J call TRBJ2-2, with D unclear. V was cut by 0 bases and J by 8 bases, with 4 bases left in between. Germline V gives CDR1 WSHSY, CDR2 SAAADI. This CDR3 comprises 12 residues.